Below are 13 T cell receptor beta chains sequenced from a single sample in a study of CD8+ T cells in alopecia areata. Investigators isolated RNA and reverse transcribed it into cDNA to act as the sequencing template. The assay was immunoSEQ multiplex PCR, and TCRdb's table has in-frame clones only and misses some. The profile covers around 60,000 clones, with about half appearing a single time and roughly 21% taken by the ten largest. Documented treatment: oral pan-JAK inhibitor, 5-10 mg twice daily. The sequenced sample was CD8+ T cells sorted from blood, obtained at approximately week 36, from a patient treated with tofacitinib. These receptors all come from a human donor with alopecia areata.

The chain carries TRBV5-1 and TRBJ2-7; 7 bases line up with TRBD1. The CDR3 consists of 13 residues. The V gene end was trimmed by 6 bases and the J gene end by 3 bases; junction bases not matched to a gene: 6. Per the germline V gene, CDR1 is SGHRS and CDR2 is YFSETQ. The CDR3 is CASTQGTDYEQYF. The CDR3 coding sequence is TGCGCCAGCACCCAAGGGACAGACTACGAGCAGTACTTC.

This clone was recorded a few times. This sequence joins TRBV9 and TRBJ2-7; 7 bases line up with TRBD1. The CDR3 is 14 amino acids. CDR1 is SGDLS, CDR2 YYNGEE, per germline. The V segment lost 3 bases and the J segment 3 bases; nucleotides outside the gene matches: 6. The CDR3 coding sequence is TGTGCCAGCAGCGCTGGGGGACAGATCTACGAGCAGTACTTC. This codes for CASSAGGQIYEQYF.

The V and J genes are TRBV13 and TRBJ2-5; D call uncertain. In germline, CDR1 is PRHDT, CDR2 FYEKMQ (reference sequence). The CDR3 consists of 13 residues. V was trimmed by 3 bases and J by 1 base, leaving 6 bases between them. CDR3 nucleotides: TGTGCCAGCAGCTTCCCGAGCCAAGAGACCCAGTACTTC. Protein: CASSFPSQETQYF.

This clone was observed a few times. V and J are TRBV29-1 and TRBJ2-7; TRBD2 matches at 7 bases. The V segment lost 3 bases and the J segment 3 bases; nucleotides outside the gene matches: 14. Germline CDR1 SQVTM, CDR2 ANQGSEA. The CDR3 extends over 16 amino acids. The CDR3 DNA reads as TGCAGCGTTGAGGTGGAAGGACTAGGTTCGCTCTACGAGCAGTACTTC. Translating it yields CSVEVEGLGSLYEQYF.

The chain recombines TRBV6-1 with TRBJ2-5; D might be TRBD1 (5 bases). The V and J ends lost 5 bases and 5 bases respectively, with 9 bases between them. CDR1 is MNHNS, CDR2 SASEGT, per germline. The CDR3 spans 12 residues. The CDR3 DNA reads as TGTGCCAGCAGTCAAGGGGCGGAGACCCAGTACTTC. Translated, it gives CASSQGAETQYF.

The chain combines TRBV7-9 with TRBJ1-2; TRBD1 matches at 7 bases. V was clipped by 5 bases and J by 4 bases; unmatched bases: 7. CDR3 length: 14 amino acids. Looked up from germline, CDR1 is SEHNR and CDR2 is FQNEAQ (reference sequence). The CDR3 is CASSGSTGFYGYTF. CDR3 in DNA: TGTGCCAGCAGCGGGTCGACAGGGTTCTATGGCTACACCTTC. The full variable domain, with the rest looked up from reference TRBV7-9 and TRBJ1-2, is DTGVSQNPRHKITKRGQNVTFRCDPISEHNRLYWYRQTLGQGPEFLTYFQNEAQLEKSRLLSDRFSAERPKGSFSTLEIQRTEQGDSAMYLCASSGSTGFYGYTFGSGTRLTVV.

The genes are TRBV9 and TRBJ2-7, with D possibly being TRBD1 (5 bases). The germline V and J ends were trimmed by 4 bases and 5 bases, with 10 bases remaining between them. The CDR3 contains 12 residues. The germline CDR1 and CDR2 sequences are SGDLS and YYNGEE. The CDR3 DNA follows: TGTGCCAGCAGCTGGGGCGGTGACGAGCAGTACTTC. Protein product: CASSWGGDEQYF.

V and J are TRBV5-1 and TRBJ2-1; 11 nucleotides match TRBD2. CDR1 and CDR2 (germline): SGHRS, YFSETQ. J gave up 8 bases and V 5 bases, and 9 bases lay outside the gene matches. The CDR3 is made up of 15 amino acids. CDR3 protein: CASRPTSGSIYEQFF. CDR3 nucleotides: TGCGCCAGCAGGCCAACTAGCGGGAGCATCTATGAGCAGTTCTTC.

The rearrangement joins TRBV27 to TRBJ2-2; D is unresolved. The CDR3 extends over 11 amino acids. Germline CDR1 is MNHEY and CDR2 is SMNVEV (reference sequence). Trimming stripped 8 bases from V and 6 bases from J, with 7 bases between. This CDR3 is CASERAGELFF. The CDR3 DNA is TGTGCCAGCGAAAGGGCCGGGGAGCTGTTTTTT.

This chain joins TRBV25-1 and TRBJ2-1; D gene uncertain. Germline-derived CDR1 and CDR2 are MGHDK and SYGVNS. This CDR3 is 13 amino acids long. V lost 5 bases and J lost 6, with 11 bases in between. CDR3 loop: CASSRDGGNEQFF. CDR3 DNA sequence: TGTGCCAGCAGTCGAGACGGTGGCAATGAGCAGTTCTTC.

The rearrangement uses TRBV9 and TRBJ2-1, with D perhaps TRBD1 or TRBD2 (5 bases each). There are 14 residues in the CDR3. Germline V gives CDR1 SGDLS, CDR2 YYNGEE. V lost 2 bases and J lost 10, with 16 bases in between. The CDR3 sequence is CASSVGDRVREQFF. Written as DNA, the CDR3 is TGTGCCAGCAGCGTCGGGGACCGCGTTAGGGAGCAGTTCTTC. Combining the CDR3 with reference TRBV9 and TRBJ2-1 gives the whole variable domain DSGVTQTPKHLITATGQRVTLRCSPRSGDLSVYWYQQSLDQGLQFLIQYYNGEERAKGNILERFSAQQFPDLHSELNLSSLELGDSALYFCASSVGDRVREQFFGPGTRLTVL.

The rearrangement links TRBV4-3 to TRBJ2-5; no clear D. The V gene lost 4 bases and the J gene lost 5 bases, with 17 bases spanning the gap. Germline V gives CDR1 LGHNA, CDR2 YSLEER. The CDR3 loop spans 15 amino acids. The CDR3 bases are TGCGCCAGCAGCCTCCTCTTGGAGCTCTGGGAGACCCAGTACTTC. Residues: CASSLLLELWETQYF.

The rearrangement joins TRBV5-1 to TRBJ2-3; TRBD2 matches at 8 bases. Per germline, CDR1 SGHRS and CDR2 YFSETQ. The junction had 8 bases not matched to a gene; V was cut back by 2 bases and J by 3 bases. The CDR3 length is 16 residues. CDR3 sequence (DNA): TGCGCCAGCAGCTTTACAGCGGGAGTCGGAACAGATACGCAGTATTTT. Its protein is CASSFTAGVGTDTQYF.